Below, 28 T cell receptor beta chains from the same sample are listed, as sequenced in a study of response to subunit inactivated influenza vaccine. TCRdb redid the calling of the RT-PCR reads with MiXCR, one entry per CDR3 protein. The profile covers under 950,000 distinct CDR3 sequences, with around 20% appearing a single time and 10% taken by the ten largest. The input for sequencing was PBMCs from blood, taken approximately 5 days after vaccination. These receptors were obtained from a man in his fifties or sixties who received an inactivated influenza vaccine.

This clonotype was recorded a few times. This chain joins TRBV10-3 and TRBJ2-3; 7 bases agree with TRBD1. Unmatched junction bases numbered 11, after V lost 10 bases and J lost 4 bases. Looked up from germline, CDR1 is ENHRY and CDR2 is SYGVKD. The CDR3 spans 14 residues. CDR3 sequence (DNA): TGTGCCACCCAGACAGGGAAGAGCGCAGATACGCAGTATTTT. Translation gives CATQTGKSADTQYF.

V gene TRBV9 combines with J gene TRBJ1-2, with no clear D. The V and J ends lost 0 bases and 4 bases respectively, with 16 bases between them. Germline V lookup: CDR1 SGDLS, CDR2 YYNGEE. The CDR3 is made up of 16 amino acids. Here the CDR3 DNA reads TGTGCCAGCAGCGTAGATCCGAGTCCTACGACCTATGGCTACACCTTC. It codes for CASSVDPSPTTYGYTF.

The chain carries TRBV7-2 and TRBJ2-7; D may be TRBD1 (5 bases). Trimming removed 0 bases from V and 6 bases from J, with 12 bases in between. Germline values: CDR1 SGHTA, CDR2 FQGNSA. The CDR3 contains 14 residues. The DNA for the CDR3 is TGTGCCAGCAGCTTAGCGTATGGCAGGGTCGAGCAGTACTTC. Its protein is CASSLAYGRVEQYF.

This clonotype was seen only a few times. The genes are TRBV28 and TRBJ2-1; TRBD1 aligns across 10 bases. CDR1 is MDHEN, CDR2 SYDVKM, per germline. The CDR3 covers 14 residues. Losses at the gene ends were 7 bases for V and 9 bases for J; bases not matched to a gene: 9. CDR3 bases: TGTGCCAGCAAACCTGGACAGGGGGGCACTGAGCAGTTCTTC. Amino acids: CASKPGQGGTEQFF.

This clonotype was counted once. The rearrangement uses TRBV24-1 and TRBJ2-6, with D possibly being TRBD1 (5 bases). Trimming left V 4 bases short and J 2 bases short, with 8 bases between. CDR1 KGHDR and CDR2 SFDVKD come from the germline V gene. The CDR3 contains 15 residues. The CDR3 coding sequence is TGTGCCACCAGTGAGCCAGGGCCTGGGGCCAACGTCCTGACTTTC. Translated, it gives CATSEPGPGANVLTF.

This rearrangement joins TRBV25-1 to TRBJ2-7; the match to TRBD1 covers 8 bases. J was trimmed by 4 bases and V by 3 bases; bases with no gene match: 2. From germline, CDR1 is MGHDK and CDR2 SYGVNS. The CDR3 runs to 13 residues. The CDR3 loop is CASSEGTGYEQYF. The CDR3 bases are TGTGCCAGCAGTGAGGGGACAGGATACGAGCAGTACTTC.

This chain joins TRBV4-1 and TRBJ2-1, with 8 bases identical to TRBD1. The germline V gene encodes CDR1 MGHRA and CDR2 YSYEKL. The V segment lost 0 bases and the J segment 4 bases; nucleotides outside the gene matches: 5. The CDR3 totals 16 residues. CDR3 sequence reads: CASSQEGTGIYNEQFF. CDR3 coding DNA: TGCGCCAGCAGCCAAGAAGGGACAGGAATTTACAATGAGCAGTTCTTC.

This clonotype showed up just a few times. The chain carries TRBV5-6 and TRBJ2-1; D is possibly TRBD1 (6 bases). The CDR3 contains 14 residues. Germline assignment: CDR1 SGHDT and CDR2 YYEEEE. The ends were cut back, 3 bases at V and 7 bases at J, with 14 bases in the middle. CDR3 sequence: CASSWGQSGNEQFF. CDR3 nucleotide sequence: TGTGCCAGCAGCTGGGGACAAAGTGGGAATGAGCAGTTCTTC.

This clonotype was seen more than once but under ten times. V is TRBV5-1 and J is TRBJ1-2; 8 nucleotides agree with TRBD1. V lost 2 bases, J lost 3 bases, and 9 bases stayed unmatched. CDR3 length: 16 amino acids. Germline V gene sequence: CDR1 SGHRS, CDR2 YFSETQ. Written as DNA, the CDR3 is TGCGCCAGCAGCTTACAAATCGACAGGGGTGACTATGGCTACACCTTC. Translating gives CASSLQIDRGDYGYTF.

The chain combines TRBV9 with TRBJ2-1; possible D gene TRBD1, 6 bases. Trimming took 3 bases from V and 5 from J, leaving 15 bases between them. The CDR3 length is 15 residues. CDR1 SGDLS and CDR2 YYNGEE come from the germline V gene. The CDR3 region is CASSDNGRGDNEQFF. In nucleotides, the CDR3 is TGTGCCAGCAGCGATAACGGCAGGGGAGACAATGAGCAGTTCTTC.

J is TRBJ2-7 and V is TRBV6-6, with 7 bases fitting TRBD2. The CDR3 is 12 residues long. Germline V gene sequence: CDR1 MNHNY, CDR2 SVGAGI (reference sequence). V lost 6 bases and J lost 5; bases outside the gene matches: 4. The CDR3 bases are TGTGCCAGCAGCAGGGAGGGAAACGAGCAGTACTTC. Translating it yields CASSREGNEQYF.

The CDR3 loop reads CASSLKLWTSGSYEQFF. CDR3 nucleotides: TGTGCCAGCAGCTTGAAGTTATGGACTAGCGGGAGTTATGAGCAGTTCTTC. This chain links TRBV5-6 with TRBJ2-1, with 13 bases identical to TRBD2. The CDR3 covers 17 residues. The germline CDR1 and CDR2 sequences are SGHDT and YYEEEE. The trim removed 1 base at V and 8 bases at J, leaving 9 bases unmatched.

This clonotype came up a few times. The chain uses TRBV28 and TRBJ2-7, with D perhaps being TRBD1 or TRBD2 (5 bases each). Trimming took 6 bases from V and 0 from J, leaving 12 bases between them. Germline V gene data show CDR1 as MDHEN and CDR2 as SYDVKM. This CDR3 comprises 14 residues. The DNA for the CDR3 is TGTGCCAGCAGCGAAGGGACGCTCTCCTACGAGCAGTACTTC. Protein sequence: CASSEGTLSYEQYF.

The chain recombines TRBV20-1 with TRBJ2-5; 15 nucleotides line up with TRBD2. The V gene's germline CDR1 is DFQATT and CDR2 SNEGSKA (reference sequence). The CDR3 covers 17 residues. J gave up 2 bases and V 1 base, and 5 bases lay outside the gene matches. The CDR3: CSARGTSGGELQETQYF. CDR3 sequence (DNA): TGCAGTGCTAGAGGGACTAGCGGGGGGGAACTTCAAGAGACCCAGTACTTC.

This chain joins TRBV20-1 and TRBJ2-7, with 7 bases identical to TRBD2. This CDR3 region has 14 residues. CDR1 and CDR2 (germline): DFQATT, SNEGSKA (reference sequence). After removal of 2 bases from V and 3 bases from J, the junction contained 7 bases not matched to a gene. The CDR3 sequence is CSARSPTSVYEQYF. CDR3 nucleotides: TGCAGTGCTAGATCCCCAACTAGCGTCTACGAGCAGTACTTC.

This clonotype was seen many times. The rearrangement links TRBV29-1 to TRBJ2-5, with D perhaps TRBD1 or TRBD2 (5 bases each). CDR3 size: 12 residues. Trimming took 3 bases from V and 5 from J, leaving 10 bases between them. Per the germline V gene, CDR1 is SQVTM and CDR2 is ANQGSEA. The CDR3 loop is CSVEKGEETQYF. The CDR3 nucleotides are TGCAGCGTTGAGAAAGGGGAGGAGACCCAGTACTTC.

This chain links TRBV20-1 with TRBJ2-1; D is undetermined. This CDR3 region has 11 residues. Germline-derived CDR1 and CDR2 are DFQATT and SNEGSKA (reference sequence). V lost 3 bases and J lost 7, with 7 bases in between. This chain's CDR3 is CSASIRNEQFF. Written as DNA, the CDR3 is TGCAGTGCTAGTATCCGAAATGAGCAGTTCTTC.

This clonotype was observed a handful of times. The rearrangement links TRBV5-1 to TRBJ2-7, with 7 positions matching TRBD1. J was trimmed by 5 bases and V by 0 bases; bases with no gene match: 8. CDR3 length: 15 residues. CDR1 and CDR2 (germline): SGHRS, YFSETQ. CDR3: CASSLEARGSDEQYF. As DNA, the CDR3 is TGCGCCAGCAGCTTGGAGGCCAGGGGGTCCGACGAGCAGTACTTC.

There are a few counts of this clonotype. CDR3 nucleotide sequence: TGTGCCAGTAGTGCGCCGGGACAGGGGAATGAAAAACTGTTTTTT. Translation gives CASSAPGQGNEKLFF. V is TRBV19 and J is TRBJ1-4; 10 nucleotides match TRBD1. The CDR3 runs 15 residues. The junction had 5 bases not matched to a gene; V was cut back by 5 bases and J by 5 bases. Per germline, CDR1 LNHDA and CDR2 SQIVND (reference sequence).

V and J are TRBV7-6 and TRBJ2-2, with 10 bases lining up with TRBD2. Per germline, CDR1 SGHVS and CDR2 FNYEAQ. Trimming took 6 bases from V and 1 from J; bases not matched to a gene: 8. The CDR3 is 17 residues long. The CDR3 DNA sequence: TGTGCCAGCAGTTTCAAAGCGGGAGGGCAGAACACCGGGGAGCTGTTTTTT. Its translation: CASSFKAGGQNTGELFF.

The chain combines TRBV3-1 with TRBJ1-3, with D tentatively TRBD1 (5 bases). Germline V gives CDR1 LGHDT, CDR2 YNNKEL (reference sequence). Trimming removed 4 bases at V and 0 bases at J, with 13 bases between. CDR3 length: 16 amino acids. The chain's CDR3 is CASSPRDRNSGNTIYF. Here the CDR3 DNA reads TGTGCCAGCAGCCCCCGGGACCGAAACTCTGGAAACACCATATATTTT.

This chain links TRBV6-2 or TRBV6-3 with TRBJ2-7; unclear D gene. The CDR3 loop spans 12 amino acids. Germline loops: CDR1 MNHEY, CDR2 SVGEGT. V lost 7 bases and J 2 bases, leaving 9 bases between the germline ends. CDR3 DNA: TGTGCCAGCACCCGTGGGACCTACGAGCAGTACTTC. It is translated as CASTRGTYEQYF.

This chain links TRBV4-2 with TRBJ1-2; D is undetermined. Trimming took 4 bases from V and 0 from J, leaving 12 bases between them. The length of the CDR3 is 15 residues. CDR1 is LGHNA and CDR2 is YNFKEQ in the germline V gene. CDR3: CASSPTPTANYGYTF. CDR3 coding DNA: TGTGCCAGCAGCCCGACCCCTACTGCTAACTATGGCTACACCTTC.

This clonotype was counted between two and nine times. The rearrangement links TRBV11-2 to TRBJ1-1; D is unclear. Germline assignment: CDR1 SGHAT and CDR2 FQNNGV. The length of the CDR3 is 18 residues. Trimming shortened V by 4 bases and J by 1 base, and 22 bases separated the two germline ends. The CDR3 sequence: CASSSLVLGHWQNTEAFF. The CDR3 coding sequence is TGTGCCAGCAGCTCCTTGGTCTTGGGCCACTGGCAGAACACTGAAGCTTTCTTT.

The gene calls are TRBV19 and TRBJ1-1; the match to TRBD1 covers 8 bases. In germline, CDR1 is LNHDA, CDR2 SQIVND (reference sequence). J lost 3 bases, V lost 4 bases, and 10 bases had no gene match. This CDR3 has 16 residues. CDR3 loop: CASSRYQGAWDTEAFF. CDR3 coding DNA: TGTGCCAGTAGTAGATACCAGGGGGCTTGGGACACTGAAGCTTTCTTT.

The chain uses TRBV7-8 and TRBJ2-5; TRBD1 matches at 7 bases. Unmatched junction bases numbered 10, after V lost 5 bases and J lost 4 bases. Germline-derived CDR1 and CDR2 are SGHVS and FQNEAQ. The CDR3 extends over 15 amino acids. CDR3 DNA: TGTGCCAGCAGCCCCAGAAAGGGGGCGCGAGAGACCCAGTACTTC. It specifies CASSPRKGARETQYF.

This rearrangement joins TRBV5-1 to TRBJ1-1; 7 nucleotides match TRBD1. Germline CDR1 and CDR2: SGHRS and YFSETQ. The junction had 9 bases not matched to a gene; V was cut back by 1 base and J by 3 bases. CDR3 length equals 16 residues. The DNA of the CDR3 is TGCGCCAGCAGCTTGACAGGGGCGATGGTGGACACTGAAGCTTTCTTT. Protein product: CASSLTGAMVDTEAFF.

This chain uses TRBV6-2 or TRBV6-3 with TRBJ2-1; D may be TRBD1 or TRBD2 (5 bases each). This CDR3 spans 14 amino acids. Trimming shortened V by 6 bases and J by 8 bases, and 17 bases separated the two germline ends. Germline V gene lookup returns CDR1 MNHEY and CDR2 SVGEGT. Here the CDR3 DNA reads TGTGCCAGCAGGAGACCGGGACCTCTCCATGAGCAGTTCTTC. This translates into CASRRPGPLHEQFF.